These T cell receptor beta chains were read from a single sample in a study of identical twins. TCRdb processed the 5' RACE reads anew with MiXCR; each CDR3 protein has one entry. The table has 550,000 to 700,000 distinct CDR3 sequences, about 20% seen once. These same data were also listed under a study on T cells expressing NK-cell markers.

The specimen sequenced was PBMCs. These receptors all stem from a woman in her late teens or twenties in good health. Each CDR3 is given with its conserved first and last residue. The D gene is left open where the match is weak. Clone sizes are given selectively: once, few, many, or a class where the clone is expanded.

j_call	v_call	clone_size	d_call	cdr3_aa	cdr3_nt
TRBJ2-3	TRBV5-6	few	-	CASGAGILGGDTQYF	TGTGCCAGCGGCGCCGGGATTCTCGGAGGAGATACGCAGTATTTT
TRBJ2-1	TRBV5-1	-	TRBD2	CASSPTLLAVYNEQFF	TGCGCCAGCAGCCCGACCTTACTAGCGGTTTACAATGAGCAGTTCTTC
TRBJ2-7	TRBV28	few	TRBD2	CASGLTSGAYEQYF	TGTGCCAGCGGGTTGACTAGCGGGGCCTACGAGCAGTACTTC
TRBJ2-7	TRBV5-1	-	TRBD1	CASSPMGQAVTYEQYF	TGCGCCAGCAGCCCAATGGGACAGGCGGTGACCTACGAGCAGTACTTC
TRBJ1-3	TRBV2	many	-	CASRRDLGHARSGNTIYF	TGTGCCAGCAGGAGGGATCTCGGCCACGCTCGCTCTGGAAACACCATATATTTT
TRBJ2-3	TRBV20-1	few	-	CSARAALGFTDTQYF	TGCAGTGCTAGAGCCGCCCTGGGATTTACAGATACGCAGTATTTT
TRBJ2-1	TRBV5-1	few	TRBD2	CASSLLEAGSGDEQFF	TGCGCCAGCAGCTTATTGGAAGCGGGGAGTGGAGATGAGCAGTTCTTC
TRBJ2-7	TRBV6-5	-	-	CASSSPGLHYEQYF	TGTGCCAGCAGTTCCCCGGGACTTCACTACGAGCAGTACTTC
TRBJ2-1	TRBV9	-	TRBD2	CASSLQWTSGYNEQFF	TGTGCCAGCAGCCTACAATGGACTAGCGGGTACAATGAGCAGTTCTTC
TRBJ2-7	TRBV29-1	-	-	CSVEGATMYEQYF	TGCAGCGTTGAAGGCGCGACCATGTACGAGCAGTACTTC
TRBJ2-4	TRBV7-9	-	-	CASSLTVGLAKNIQYF	TGTGCCAGCAGCTTAACGGTGGGACTAGCCAAAAACATTCAGTACTTC
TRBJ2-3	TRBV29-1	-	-	CSVAVLGVSTDTQYF	TGCAGCGTTGCAGTTTTGGGGGTTAGCACAGATACGCAGTATTTT
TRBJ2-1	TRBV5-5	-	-	CASSLGTLRNNEQFF	TGTGCCAGCAGTCTGGGGACTCTCCGGAACAATGAGCAGTTCTTC
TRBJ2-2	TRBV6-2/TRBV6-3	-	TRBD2	CASSKGLLNTGELFF	TGTGCCAGCAGTAAGGGACTACTTAACACCGGGGAGCTGTTTTTT
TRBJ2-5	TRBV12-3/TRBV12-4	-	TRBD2	CASSPRTSRETQYF	TGTGCCAGCAGTCCAAGGACTAGCCGGGAGACCCAGTACTTC
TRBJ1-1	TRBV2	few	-	CASRGGSPIRPLTTEAFF	TGTGCCAGCAGGGGCGGCAGCCCAATAAGACCCCTTACCACTGAAGCTTTCTTT
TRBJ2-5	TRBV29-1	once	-	CSVLPGSGGETQYF	TGCAGCGTACTACCGGGCTCCGGGGGAGAGACCCAGTACTTC
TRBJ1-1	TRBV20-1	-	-	CSSLDLLGATEAFF	TGCAGTTCCTTAGACCTCCTCGGCGCCACTGAAGCTTTCTTT
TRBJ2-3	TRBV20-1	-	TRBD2	CSAGTSGGTDTQYF	TGCAGTGCCGGGACTAGCGGGGGCACAGATACGCAGTATTTT
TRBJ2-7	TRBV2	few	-	CASGGKDYEQYF	TGTGCCAGTGGTGGGAAAGACTACGAGCAGTACTTC
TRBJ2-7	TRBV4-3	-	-	CASSQDGGATSYEQYF	TGCGCCAGCAGCCAAGATGGGGGGGCTACCTCCTACGAGCAGTACTTC
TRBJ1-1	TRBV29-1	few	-	CSVEVGQNTEAFF	TGCAGCGTTGAGGTGGGACAGAACACTGAAGCTTTCTTT
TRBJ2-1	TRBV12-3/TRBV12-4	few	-	CASSPIKGTHREQFF	TGTGCCAGCAGCCCCATAAAGGGAACCCACCGTGAGCAGTTCTTC
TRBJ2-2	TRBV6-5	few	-	CASSYDASAGELFF	TGTGCCAGCAGTTACGACGCTAGCGCCGGGGAGCTGTTTTTT
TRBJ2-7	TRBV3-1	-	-	CASSQDRIVAHEQYF	TGTGCCAGCAGCCAAGATCGAATAGTAGCCCACGAGCAGTACTTC
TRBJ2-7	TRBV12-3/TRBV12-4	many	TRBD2	CASSGLAGVYEQYF	TGTGCCAGCAGCGGACTAGCGGGAGTGTACGAGCAGTACTTC
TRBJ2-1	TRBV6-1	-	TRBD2	CASSEIGTSGSLFNEQFF	TGTGCCAGCAGTGAAATAGGGACTAGCGGGAGTTTGTTTAATGAGCAGTTCTTC
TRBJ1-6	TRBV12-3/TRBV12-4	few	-	CASSFRDTSPLHF	TGTGCCAGCAGTTTTCGAGATACTTCACCCCTCCACTTT
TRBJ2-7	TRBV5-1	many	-	CASSNTGFYEQYF	TGCGCCAGCAGCAATACTGGATTCTACGAGCAGTACTTC
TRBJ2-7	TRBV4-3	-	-	CASSQEGRRGYEQYF	TGCGCCAGCAGCCAAGAAGGAAGAAGGGGCTACGAGCAGTACTTC
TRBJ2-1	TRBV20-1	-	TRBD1	CSIRDSSYNEQFF	TGCAGTATAAGGGACAGCTCCTACAATGAGCAGTTCTTC
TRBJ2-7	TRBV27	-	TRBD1	CASSLYPGGDEQYF	TGTGCCAGCAGTTTATACCCAGGGGGCGACGAGCAGTACTTC
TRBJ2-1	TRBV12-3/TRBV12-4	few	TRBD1	CASSSGTGLGNEQFF	TGTGCCAGCAGTTCCGGGACAGGTCTGGGGAATGAGCAGTTCTTC
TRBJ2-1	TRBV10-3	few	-	CAISPERSYNEQFF	TGTGCCATCAGTCCCGAGAGGTCCTACAATGAGCAGTTCTTC
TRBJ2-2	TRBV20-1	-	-	CSARDPSRSGELFF	TGCAGTGCTAGAGACCCTAGTCGGTCCGGGGAGCTGTTTTTT
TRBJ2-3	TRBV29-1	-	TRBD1	CSLRRQGPTDTQYF	TGCAGCTTACGTCGACAGGGACCCACAGATACGCAGTATTTT
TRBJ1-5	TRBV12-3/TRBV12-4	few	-	CASSTIGAGEQPQHF	TGTGCCAGCAGCACCATCGGGGCAGGGGAACAGCCCCAGCATTTT
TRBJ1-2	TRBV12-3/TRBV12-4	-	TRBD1	CASSLTTGGCTF	TGTGCCAGCAGTTTAACGACAGGGGGTTGCACCTTC
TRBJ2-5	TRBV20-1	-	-	CSVERRLASQETQYF	TGCAGTGTAGAGAGGAGGCTAGCGAGCCAAGAGACCCAGTACTTC
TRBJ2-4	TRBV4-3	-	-	CASSQDLAGGPLVNIQYF	TGCGCCAGCAGCCAAGACTTGGCAGGGGGGCCCCTCGTGAACATTCAGTACTTC
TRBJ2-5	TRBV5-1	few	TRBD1	CASSPAGQEETQYF	TGCGCCAGCAGCCCCGCCGGACAGGAAGAGACCCAGTACTTC
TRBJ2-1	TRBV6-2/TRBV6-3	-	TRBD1	CASRQGSTGEQFF	TGTGCCAGCCGACAGGGTTCGACAGGAGAGCAGTTCTTC
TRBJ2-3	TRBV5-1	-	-	CASSKGGLSDTQYF	TGCGCCAGCAGCAAGGGGGGGCTCTCAGATACGCAGTATTTT
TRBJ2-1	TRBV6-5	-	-	CASVDRADEQFF	TGTGCCAGCGTAGACAGAGCTGATGAGCAGTTCTTC
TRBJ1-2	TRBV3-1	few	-	CASSQGGFYGYTF	TGTGCCAGCAGCCAAGGAGGGTTCTATGGCTACACCTTC
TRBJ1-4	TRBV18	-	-	CASSPSPGGANEKLFF	TGTGCCAGCTCACCGAGCCCCGGGGGAGCTAATGAAAAACTGTTTTTT
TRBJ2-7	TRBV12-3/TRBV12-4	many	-	CASSFGRQSYEQYF	TGTGCCAGCAGTTTCGGCCGGCAGTCTTACGAGCAGTACTTC
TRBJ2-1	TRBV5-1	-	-	CASSSSQGGAYNEQFF	TGCGCCAGCAGCTCATCGCAGGGGGGCGCCTACAATGAGCAGTTCTTC
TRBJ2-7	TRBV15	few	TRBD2	CATSPRGLRNEQYF	TGTGCCACCAGCCCCCGGGGACTACGGAACGAGCAGTACTTC
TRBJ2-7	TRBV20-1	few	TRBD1	CSASRDRGHEQYF	TGCAGTGCTTCCCGGGACAGGGGACACGAGCAGTACTTC
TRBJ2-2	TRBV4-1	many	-	CASSEVSGAGELFF	TGCGCCAGCAGCGAAGTGTCGGGGGCCGGGGAGCTGTTTTTT
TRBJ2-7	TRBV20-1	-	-	CSALGHPYEQYF	TGCAGTGCCCTCGGACACCCCTACGAGCAGTACTTC
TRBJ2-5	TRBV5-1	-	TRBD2	CASSLGGLAGGPRETQYF	TGCGCCAGCAGCTTGGGAGGACTAGCGGGGGGGCCACGTGAGACCCAGTACTTC
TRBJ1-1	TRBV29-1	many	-	CSVHELNTEAFF	TGCAGCGTGCACGAGTTGAACACTGAAGCTTTCTTT
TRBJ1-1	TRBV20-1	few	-	CSANPGISGTEAFF	TGCAGTGCAAACCCCGGGATCTCGGGCACTGAAGCTTTCTTT
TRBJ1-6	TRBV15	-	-	CATSRDYDLNSPLHF	TGTGCCACCAGCAGAGATTATGACCTGAATTCACCCCTCCACTTT
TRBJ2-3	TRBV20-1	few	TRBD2	CSARDTSGRQDTQYF	TGCAGTGCTAGAGATACTAGCGGGAGGCAAGATACGCAGTATTTT
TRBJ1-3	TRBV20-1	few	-	CSARAVDVIYF	TGCAGTGCTAGGGCGGTAGATGTCATATATTTT
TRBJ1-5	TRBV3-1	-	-	CASSQGTPGNQPQHF	TGTGCCAGCAGCCAAGGGACGCCTGGCAATCAGCCCCAGCATTTT